This TCR beta chain derives from a study of beta chain features in type 1 diabetes. Study results and caveats: For cells with high TCR expression, cDNA sequencing could yield over-representation.

There was one heparinised blood draw per donor, averaging roughly 110 mL. Sorted populations all exceeded 95% purity. Germline values: CDR1 MDHEN, CDR2 SYDVKM. The CDR3 totals 15 residues. V was clipped by 2 bases and J by 0 bases, with 8 bases between them. The whole isolated RNA underwent reverse transcription, so sequencing captured expressed TCRB transcripts. Profiled with immunoSEQ multiplex PCR; TCRdb holds only in-frame clones, not every one. The table shows around 310,000 clones, with more than 9.5% occurring only once. As regards this clone: The antigen is not known.

The receptor's source is a woman in her twenties or thirties in good health. The gene calls are TRBV28 and TRBJ1-3; unclear D gene. The sample consisted of naive CD4+ T cells from blood. In DNA form, the CDR3 reads TGTGCCAGCAGTTTAACTGGGAGCTCTGGAAACACCATATATTTT. Protein product: CASSLTGSSGNTIYF.